The 9 T cell receptor beta chains given below trace back to one sample, sequenced in a study of T-cell reconstitution after alpha-beta-depleted transplantation in children. Unique molecular identifiers were incorporated into the prepared TCRbeta library. Each CDR3 protein is one row after TCRdb ran MiXCR on the PCR reads. Of some 530,000 distinct CDR3 sequences in the sample, around an eighth were seen once. The input for sequencing was PBMCs from the stem cell graft donor, taken from the stem cell graft. The source is a human donor who donated a stem cell graft to a child with combined immunodeficiency.

The gene calls are TRBV5-1 and TRBJ2-1; 9 bases agree with TRBD2. CDR1 is SGHRS, CDR2 YFSETQ, per germline. J gave up 8 bases and V 0 bases, and 15 bases lay outside the gene matches. CDR3 length equals 18 residues. CDR3 protein: CASSLGLAGFAQGDEQFF. Written as DNA, the CDR3 is TGCGCCAGCAGCTTGGGGCTAGCGGGATTTGCCCAGGGGGATGAGCAGTTCTTC.

This sequence joins TRBV7-2 and TRBJ2-1; unclear D gene. Per the germline V gene, CDR1 is SGHTA and CDR2 is FQGNSA. V was shortened by 5 bases and J by 6 bases, with 17 bases between the two germline ends. This CDR3 is built from 15 residues. CDR3 loop: CASSLNLGQSNEQFF. The CDR3 region has the DNA TGTGCCAGCAGCCTTAACCTAGGGCAAAGCAATGAGCAGTTCTTC.

V gene TRBV5-1 combines with J gene TRBJ1-3; D not resolved. This CDR3 has 15 residues. V lost 3 bases and J lost 4, with 14 bases in between. CDR1 SGHRS and CDR2 YFSETQ come from the germline V gene. The CDR3 sequence is CASSSGGEPGNTIYF. The CDR3 DNA follows: TGCGCCAGCAGCTCGGGTGGAGAGCCCGGAAACACCATATATTTT.

This clonotype was detected only once. V gene TRBV9 combines with J gene TRBJ2-4, with D perhaps assigned TRBD1 or TRBD2 (5 bases each). Germline assignment: CDR1 SGDLS and CDR2 YYNGEE. The germline V and J ends were trimmed by 4 bases and 1 base, with 12 bases remaining between them. This CDR3 has 15 amino acids. The CDR3 region is CASSRSGTAKNIQYF. The DNA for the CDR3 is TGTGCCAGCAGCAGATCAGGGACGGCCAAAAACATTCAGTACTTC.

This chain joins TRBV2 and TRBJ1-5; the match to TRBD1 covers 9 bases. CDR1 and CDR2 from the germline V gene are SNHLY and FYNNEI. J gave up 3 bases and V 6 bases, and 3 bases lay outside the gene matches. This CDR3 contains 14 residues. CDR3 DNA sequence: TGTGCCAGCAGGGGGACAGGGACCAATCAGCCCCAGCATTTT. It is translated as CASRGTGTNQPQHF.

V and J are TRBV19 and TRBJ2-5; 12 nucleotides line up with TRBD1. V lost 6 bases, J lost 4 bases, and 6 bases stayed unmatched. Germline CDR1 is LNHDA and CDR2 is SQIVND (reference sequence). The length of the CDR3 is 15 residues. CDR3 residues: CASSPTGQGAETQYF. CDR3 coding DNA: TGTGCCAGTAGCCCCACGGGACAGGGGGCAGAGACCCAGTACTTC. Filled out from reference TRBV19 and TRBJ2-5, the complete variable domain reads DGGITQSPKYLFRKEGQNVTLSCEQNLNHDAMYWYRQDPGQGLRLIYYSQIVNDFQKGDIAEGYSVSREKKESFPLTVTSAQKNPTAFYLCASSPTGQGAETQYFGPGTRLLVL.

The chain combines TRBV7-3 with TRBJ2-3, with D perhaps matching TRBD2 (6 bases). This CDR3 comprises 15 residues. Germline lookup yields CDR1 SGHTA and CDR2 FQGTGA. Trimming left V 5 bases short and J 3 bases short, with 15 bases between. The CDR3 sequence: CASSVQTSGTDTQYF. The CDR3 bases are TGTGCCAGCAGCGTGCAGACTAGTGGGACAGATACGCAGTATTTT.

The rearrangement uses TRBV5-1 and TRBJ1-1; tentative D call: TRBD1 (6 bases). This CDR3 is built from 16 residues. Deletions cut 4 bases from V and 0 bases from J, with 16 bases between. Per germline, CDR1 SGHRS and CDR2 YFSETQ. The CDR3 coding sequence is TGCGCCAGCAGCATACAGGGACGGGCCCTGAACACTGAAGCTTTCTTT. Translated, it gives CASSIQGRALNTEAFF. The full variable domain, rest sourced from reference TRBV5-1 and TRBJ1-1, is KAGVTQTPRYLIKTRGQQVTLSCSPISGHRSVSWYQQTPGQGLQFLFEYFSETQRNKGNFPGRFSGRQFSNSRSEMNVSTLELGDSALYLCASSIQGRALNTEAFFGQGTRLTVV.

In its sample, this clonotype was seen many times. This chain uses TRBV2 with TRBJ1-1; maybe TRBD1 (6 bases). V gave up 6 bases and J gave up 7 bases, with 9 bases separating them. The germline gives CDR1 SNHLY, CDR2 FYNNEI. CDR3 length: 11 amino acids. The CDR3 sequence: CASSRGIEAFF. In DNA, the CDR3 is TGTGCCAGCAGCAGGGGTATTGAAGCTTTCTTT.